This T cell receptor beta chain emerged from a study of sequential checkpoint blockade in melanoma (dated by TCRdb to between 2018 and 2021). Regarding the study in general: Patients were assigned by 1:1 randomization to either first-line nivolumab followed by ipilimumab (arm A) or ipilimumab followed by nivolumab (arm B). In around 81% of the matched pre- and post-treatment tumor biopsy pairs, both biopsies came from the same lesion. For roughly 20 patients, matched tumor biopsies were taken both before treatment and at week 13, after single-agent nivolumab (arm A) or ipilimumab (arm B). DNA from roughly 91 pretreatment melanoma tumor samples underwent TCRbeta immunosequencing. Maintenance nivolumab came after each of the two trial sequences.

Measured from the cysteine to the phenylalanine, the CDR3 is 17 residues long. CDR3 DNA is the only sequence kept; it has 51 bases, read in frame from the first base. Trimming accounts for 0 bases at V and 1 base at J, while the number of junction bases matched to no gene is 6. CDR1 and CDR2, per the germline V gene, are MNHGY and SAAAGT. General conclusions and limits of the study: The response-prediction model combining TCR metrics and mutation burden needs validation in larger, independent patient cohorts. Within-arm analyses of tumor T-cell fraction were constrained by small sample sizes and reduced statistical power. Tumor T-cell fraction and clonality correlated with PD-L1 staining and CD8+ T-cell counts but not with mutational load. In the nivolumab-first arm (arm A), pretreatment tumor TIL clonality was associated with response (P = .04). Clinical benefit was about 30 times more likely to be achieved by patients whose tumor T-cell fraction and clonality increased by week 13.

This clone was seen more than once but under ten times. This clone's antigen is unknown. The record has no base qualities; no much larger clone is one base away. TCRbeta CDR3 regions were immunosequenced from genomic DNA with the immunoSEQ Assay. Prior to high-throughput sequencing, genomic DNA was amplified by bias-controlled multiplex PCR. The source study handled its data this way. To quantify the absolute abundance of each unique TCRbeta CDR3 region, the sequences were collapsed and filtered. Clonality, defined as 1 minus Pielou's evenness, was calculated using productive rearrangements only. To compute tumor T-cell fraction, TCRbeta template counts were normalized to usable DNA, with usable DNA estimated from several housekeeping genes. A previously published method was used to identify clones whose frequencies were significantly greater in on-treatment samples than in baseline samples. In TCRdb, the immuneACCESS table is reduced to in-frame sequences with V and J assigned. These tables do not hold every clone; where another copy was compared, an unresolved V gene accounts for under half, and the others remain unexplained. V, J and clone size were drawn from that table, and D and trimming were deduced from the DNA. The sample table shows around 9,900 clones, and more than 20% are seen once. The ten largest clones take up roughly a tenth of the sample.

This specimen's treatment or condition label, per the study, means: randomized to nivolumab then ipilimumab (arm A) or the reverse (arm B). Prior DNA-damaging chemotherapy had not been received by any trial patient. Samples were obtained from patients with melanoma enrolled in CheckMate 064, a randomized, open-label phase II trial of sequential checkpoint blockade. Genomic DNA from formalin-fixed paraffin-embedded (FFPE) tissue samples was used for tumor TCR sequencing. This receptor was identified in a human donor with melanoma. This specimen was tumor tissue (inferred from file names), taken from a patient given nivolumab and ipilimumab in sequence. The sequence links TRBV6-8 to TRBJ2-7; 10 bases in the middle match TRBD2. This receptor has the CDR3 CASSYSRLAGTSYEQYF. The base sequence is TGTGCCAGCAGTTACTCGAGACTAGCGGGTACTTCCTACGAGCAGTACTTC.